The rows below give T cell receptor beta chains drawn from one sample of a study of T cells in narcolepsy. Using immunoSEQ multiplex PCR, the repertoire was profiled, and TCRdb retains in-frame clones only, with some absent. The profile shows thousands of clones, around 61% of them singletons. The sample taken for sequencing was CD45RA- memory CD8+ T cells from PBMCs. These receptors were obtained from a human donor with narcolepsy. Both conserved end residues are part of each CDR3. A D gene is named only where the DNA matches it firmly. Clone size is given for some rows only: seen once, a few or many times, or a class if the clone is expanded.

clone_size j_call d_call v_call cdr3_nt cdr3_aa
large TRBJ1-3 . TRBV10-2 TGCGCCAGCAGTGAGAGCCAGGGGTCTGGAAACACCATATATTTT CASSESQGSGNTIYF
. TRBJ1-2 . TRBV19 TGTGCCAGTAGTATCCTCCCAGGGTACGATGGCTACACCTTC CASSILPGYDGYTF
. TRBJ2-7 TRBD1 TRBV4-3 TGCGCCAGCAGCCAGTCCGGGACAGGCTCCTACGAGCAGTACTTC CASSQSGTGSYEQYF
. TRBJ1-2 . TRBV4-3 TGCGCCAGCAGCCCAAGTGGGGGGCTGGACGGCTACACCTTC CASSPSGGLDGYTF
. TRBJ2-7 . TRBV28 TGTGCCAGCAGGTCGATCGGGGCCGGCGAGCAGTACTTC CASRSIGAGEQYF
large TRBJ2-5 . TRBV7-7 TGTGCTAGCAGCTCTGGAGGAGGAGAGACCCAGTACTTC CASSSGGGETQYF
. TRBJ2-7 . TRBV9 TGTGCCAGCAGCGTAGAAGGCGCTTCGGGGTACGAGCAGTACTTC CASSVEGASGYEQYF
. TRBJ2-1 TRBD2 TRBV4-2 TGTGCCAGCAGCTATGGGACTAGCAGCAATGAGCAGTTCTTC CASSYGTSSNEQFF
. TRBJ1-1 . TRBV29-1 TGCAGCGTCCCACTAAGGATGTATCTGAACACTGAAGCTTTCTTT CSVPLRMYLNTEAFF
. TRBJ2-7 . TRBV9 TGTGCCAGCAGCGTAGTTGGACGACGGCCCTACGAGCAGTACTTC CASSVVGRRPYEQYF
once TRBJ1-2 . TRBV4-1 TGCGCCAGCAGCCTCCGGATGACCGAGAACTATGGCTACACCTTC CASSLRMTENYGYTF
medium-sized TRBJ1-2 . TRBV4-3 TGCGCCAGCAGCCATGCGGGGGATGGCTACACCTTC CASSHAGDGYTF
few TRBJ2-3 TRBD2 TRBV9 TGTGCCAGCAGCCCCGGGACTAGCGGGGGGTCTAGCACAGATACGCAGTATTTT CASSPGTSGGSSTDTQYF
. TRBJ2-3 . TRBV6-5 TGTGCCAGCAGTTCCTACACAGATACGCAGTATTTT CASSSYTDTQYF
. TRBJ1-5 . TRBV27 TGTGCCAGCAGCCCACAGGATTATAGCAATCAGCCCCAGCATTTT CASSPQDYSNQPQHF
. TRBJ1-2 . TRBV6-1 TGTGCCAGCAGTTATTCTCCCAGGGCCCATGGCTACACCTTC CASSYSPRAHGYTF
. TRBJ2-7 TRBD1 TRBV27 TGTGCCAGCACCAGCGTAGACAGGGTCTACGAGCAGTACTTC CASTSVDRVYEQYF
. TRBJ1-5 . TRBV5-6 TGTGCCAGCAGCTCGCAAGGATCTGGCAGGGAAGGCAGTCAGCCCCAGCATTTT CASSSQGSGREGSQPQHF
. TRBJ2-3 TRBD2 TRBV4-3 TGCGCCAGCAGCCGGCGGCGGGGGGTGCCAGATACGCAGTATTTT CASSRRRGVPDTQYF
few TRBJ2-3 TRBD2 TRBV6-1 TGTGCCAGCAGTTTAGCGGGGGGGATCGAGATACAGCAGTATTTT CASSLAGGIEIQQYF
few TRBJ1-4 TRBD1 TRBV7-9 TGTGCCAGCAGCCGGGACAGGGAAATTACTAATGAAAAACTGTTTTTT CASSRDREITNEKLFF
. TRBJ2-7 . TRBV15 TGTGCCACCAGCAGAGATCATGGCTCCTACGAGCAGTACTTC CATSRDHGSYEQYF
. TRBJ1-1 . TRBV11-2 TGTGCCAGCAGCATAGTAGTGACGAACACTGAAGCTTTCTTT CASSIVVTNTEAFF
. TRBJ1-2 . TRBV4-3 TGCGCCAGCAGCCCCTCAAAACAGGGATCTGTAAGGGATGGCTACACCTTC CASSPSKQGSVRDGYTF
once TRBJ2-7 . TRBV9 TGTGCCAGCAGCAACCACAAAGACAGCAGCTCCTACGAGCAGTACTTC CASSNHKDSSSYEQYF
few TRBJ2-3 TRBD2 TRBV6-4 TGTGCCAGCAGTAGCGGGGGGGCTAGCACAGATACGCAGTATTTT CASSSGGASTDTQYF
. TRBJ2-7 TRBD1 TRBV4-1 TGCGCCAGCAGCCAAGATAACAGGGGTTACGAGCAGTACTTC CASSQDNRGYEQYF
. TRBJ2-1 . TRBV7-7 TGTGCCAGCAGCCCAGGGGGGGGGAATGAGCAGTTCTTC CASSPGGGNEQFF
. TRBJ2-2 . TRBV29-1 TGCAGCGTTGAGCTAGCTGCCGGGGAGCTGTTTTTT CSVELAAGELFF
. TRBJ2-3 TRBD1 TRBV28 TGCGCCAGCAGATCGGCGCCCGGACAGGAGGTGGATACGCAGTATTTT CASRSAPGQEVDTQYF
medium-sized TRBJ2-7 . TRBV14 TGTGCCAGCAGCCACTTAGACAGTTCCTACGAGCAGTACTTC CASSHLDSSYEQYF
. TRBJ2-1 TRBD2 TRBV6-6 TGTGCCAGCAGCCAAGGGCGGGGGGGCCACAATGAGCAGTTCTTC CASSQGRGGHNEQFF
. TRBJ2-7 TRBD1 TRBV6-5 TGTGCCAGCAGTTACTCTGGGACAGGGGGCCTCGAGCAGTACTTC CASSYSGTGGLEQYF
. TRBJ1-5 TRBD1 TRBV5-6 TGTGCCAGCAGCCCGGGACAGGGGACCCAGCCCCAGCATTTT CASSPGQGTQPQHF
. TRBJ2-2 . TRBV6-4 TGTGCCAGCAGCGAAGGCCCCCGGGACACCGGGGAGCTGTTTTTT CASSEGPRDTGELFF
few TRBJ2-7 . TRBV6-5 TGTGCCAGCAGCCTGACTGAGCCCTACGAGCAGTACTTC CASSLTEPYEQYF
. TRBJ2-7 . TRBV5-6 TGTGCCAGCAGCTCCGGGATATCCTACGAGCAGTACTTC CASSSGISYEQYF
. TRBJ2-7 . TRBV2 TGTGCCAGCAGTGTGGTTAGCTACGAGCAGTACTTC CASSVVSYEQYF
. TRBJ2-1 TRBD2 TRBV4-3 TGCGCCAGCAGCCTCACTAGCGGGGGGGCCTACAATGAGCAGTTCTTC CASSLTSGGAYNEQFF
. TRBJ2-7 . TRBV5-6 TGTGCCAGCAGCTCTGACGGAGCCTACGAGCAGTACTTC CASSSDGAYEQYF
few TRBJ2-3 TRBD2 TRBV6-4 TGTGCCAGCAGTTTGTCGGGGGGGCCAGATACGCAGTATTTT CASSLSGGPDTQYF
. TRBJ2-7 . TRBV6-1 TGTGCCAGCAGTGAAATGGGGGGCAACGAGCAGTACTTC CASSEMGGNEQYF
once TRBJ1-1 TRBD1 TRBV5-1 TGCGCCAGCAGCTTAGGACAGGGCCCCCCTGAAGCTTTCTTT CASSLGQGPPEAFF
. TRBJ2-2 TRBD2 TRBV9 TGTGCCAGCAGCCCAGAAGGGAGCGGGGGGGCCTCCGGGGAGCTGTTTTTT CASSPEGSGGASGELFF
few TRBJ1-4 . TRBV28 TGTGCCAGCAGCGAATACCTGGGGGGACTACTAATCGAAAAACTGTTTTTT CASSEYLGGLLIEKLFF
. TRBJ1-1 . TRBV25-1 TGTGCCACCGTCGGCCCGGGGGACACTGAAGCTTTCTTT CATVGPGDTEAFF